The 22 T cell receptor beta chains below come from one sample, sequenced in a study of shared clonotypes between healthy human individuals. Sequencing used immunoSEQ multiplex PCR; TCRdb keeps in-frame clones, though not all of them. The table includes fewer than 1.6 million clones, approximately 98.5% detected once. The sequencing sample was made of naive CD4+ T cells sorted from blood. Subset defined: CD45RA+ positively selected. The source of these receptors is a man aged 25 to 40 in good health.

This chain joins TRBV25-1 and TRBJ1-4, with D unresolved. The CDR3 runs 12 residues. Trimming left V 4 bases short and J 7 bases short, with 7 bases between. CDR1 is MGHDK and CDR2 is SYGVNS in the germline V gene. The CDR3 coding sequence is TGTGCCAGCAGTGTGGGCCTTGAAAAACTGTTTTTT. It encodes CASSVGLEKLFF.

V and J are TRBV28 and TRBJ1-1, with 8 bases fitting TRBD1. The junction had 9 bases not matched to a gene; V was cut back by 6 bases and J by 3 bases. Germline assignment: CDR1 MDHEN and CDR2 SYDVKM. There are 15 residues in the CDR3. CDR3 in DNA: TGTGCCAGCAGATCTCACAGGGGGGAGGACACTGAAGCTTTCTTT. It is translated as CASRSHRGEDTEAFF.

The genes are TRBV6-5 and TRBJ2-3, with 8 bases identical to TRBD2. Germline CDR1 reads MNHEY; CDR2 reads SVGAGI. The CDR3 has 15 residues. V lost 2 bases, J lost 6 bases, and 7 bases stayed unmatched. CDR3 DNA: TGTGCCAGCAGTTACCGAACTAGCGGCTTCGATACGCAGTATTTT. Its protein is CASSYRTSGFDTQYF.

The rearrangement links TRBV5-1 to TRBJ1-2; D not resolved. From germline, CDR1 is SGHRS and CDR2 YFSETQ. V was cut by 6 bases and J by 3 bases, with 12 bases left in between. This CDR3 region has 13 residues. The CDR3 region has the DNA TGCGCCAGCAACGACGCCGTCGACTATGGCTACACCTTC. Translating it yields CASNDAVDYGYTF.

The J gene is TRBJ2-3, the V gene TRBV6-6; tentatively, D is TRBD2 (6 bases). The V gene lost 6 bases and the J gene lost 5 bases, with 21 bases spanning the gap. The V gene's germline CDR1 is MNHNY and CDR2 SVGAGI (reference sequence). The CDR3 consists of 16 residues. The CDR3 nucleotides read TGTGCCAGCAGCCATGCGGGACCTCGGGACCTAGATACGCAGTATTTT. It encodes CASSHAGPRDLDTQYF.

V and J are TRBV27 and TRBJ2-5, with TRBD2 matching 7 bases. J was trimmed by 5 bases and V by 3 bases; bases with no gene match: 9. The V gene's germline CDR1 is MNHEY and CDR2 SMNVEV (reference sequence). The CDR3 sequence is 15 residues long. The DNA of the CDR3 is TGTGCCAGCAGTTTCATTCGGGGGGTCCGGGAGACCCAGTACTTC. Translating gives CASSFIRGVRETQYF.

This chain links TRBV28 with TRBJ2-7; tentative D call: TRBD1 (5 bases). The CDR3 has 13 residues. Per germline, CDR1 MDHEN and CDR2 SYDVKM. Trimming removed 3 bases at V and 6 bases at J, with 12 bases between. CDR3 loop: CASSFRGSSEQYF. For the CDR3, the DNA is TGTGCCAGCAGTTTTAGGGGATCTAGCGAGCAGTACTTC.

V and J are TRBV27 and TRBJ2-2; unclear D gene. Trimming shortened V by 3 bases and J by 4 bases, and 6 bases separated the two germline ends. Germline assignment: CDR1 MNHEY and CDR2 SMNVEV (reference sequence). This CDR3 has 13 amino acids. Written as DNA, the CDR3 is TGTGCCAGCAGTTTCTTCCCCACCGGGGAGCTGTTTTTT. It encodes CASSFFPTGELFF.

The chain uses TRBV6-5 and TRBJ1-5; no firm D call. Trimming took off 5 bases at V and 6 bases at J, with 11 bases between the two ends. The CDR3 loop spans 13 amino acids. CDR1 and CDR2 from the germline V gene are MNHEY and SVGAGI. The CDR3 region has the DNA TGTGCCAGCAGTGTAAGACGTTCTCAGCCCCAGCATTTT. This translates into CASSVRRSQPQHF.

The chain carries TRBV5-5 and TRBJ2-6; D call uncertain. Looked up from germline, CDR1 is SGHKS and CDR2 is YYEKEE (reference sequence). The CDR3 covers 17 residues. V gave up 0 bases and J gave up 0 bases, with 10 bases separating them. The CDR3 region is CASSLGGGSSGANVLTF. Written as DNA, the CDR3 is TGTGCCAGCAGCTTGGGCGGCGGAAGCTCTGGGGCCAACGTCCTGACTTTC.

The J gene is TRBJ2-5, the V gene TRBV6-5; perhaps D is TRBD1 or TRBD2 (5 bases each). Deletions cut 8 bases from V and 5 bases from J, with 9 bases between. The germline V gene has CDR1 MNHEY and CDR2 SVGAGI. There are 11 residues in the CDR3. CDR3 residues: CASGTGETQYF. The CDR3 nucleotides read TGTGCCAGCGGGACGGGGGAGACCCAGTACTTC.

V is TRBV10-3 and J is TRBJ2-7, with TRBD2 matching over 7 bases. CDR3 length: 15 residues. CDR1 is ENHRY and CDR2 is SYGVKD in the germline V gene. The V gene end was trimmed by 10 bases and the J gene end by 5 bases; junction bases not matched to a gene: 17. CDR3 DNA: TGTGCCACCAAATTAAGTATGCGGGAGCACGACGAGCAGTACTTC. Translating gives CATKLSMREHDEQYF.

The genes are TRBV28 and TRBJ2-7; the match to TRBD2 covers 8 bases. The CDR3 runs 15 residues. V lost 7 bases and J lost 4; bases outside the gene matches: 12. Per germline, CDR1 MDHEN and CDR2 SYDVKM. CDR3 sequence (DNA): TGTGCCAGCACAACCACTCCCAGCGGGAGTTACGAGCAGTACTTC. Amino acids: CASTTTPSGSYEQYF.

This chain uses TRBV11-2 with TRBJ2-6; no clear D gene. Trimming stripped 5 bases from V and 2 bases from J, with 7 bases between. Looked up from germline, CDR1 is SGHAT and CDR2 is FQNNGV. This CDR3 contains 14 residues. In DNA form, the CDR3 reads TGTGCCAGCAGCCCATCGACTGGGGCCAACGTCCTGACTTTC. It translates to CASSPSTGANVLTF.

This clone appeared once. This chain joins TRBV11-3 and TRBJ2-7; D could derive from TRBD1 or TRBD2 (5 bases each). CDR3 size: 12 residues. Germline-derived CDR1 and CDR2 are SGHNT and YENEEA. The ends were cut back, 3 bases at V and 6 bases at J, with 9 bases in the middle. The CDR3 DNA reads as TGTGCCAGCAGCTTTGGGGGATCCGAGCAGTACTTC. Protein: CASSFGGSEQYF.

The chain has TRBV19 and TRBJ2-5, with D perhaps matching TRBD2 (6 bases). The germline V and J ends were trimmed by 3 bases and 1 base, with 9 bases remaining between them. This CDR3 is built from 14 residues. Germline V gives CDR1 LNHDA, CDR2 SQIVND (reference sequence). The CDR3 protein is CASSMRGGQETQYF. The CDR3 coding sequence is TGTGCCAGTAGTATGAGGGGAGGCCAAGAGACCCAGTACTTC.

The chain carries TRBV21-1 and TRBJ2-3; TRBD2 is the table's D call and was not checked against the DNA. TRBV21-1 is an annotated pseudogene. This CDR3 region has 16 residues. The CDR3 sequence: CASSAPSGLGTDTQYF. Written as DNA, the CDR3 is TGTGCCAGCAGTGCCCCTAGCGGTCTGGGCACAGATACGCAGTATTTT.

The chain employs TRBV11-3 and TRBJ2-1; D may be TRBD2 (5 bases). From germline, CDR1 is SGHNT and CDR2 YENEEA. V was shortened by 1 base and J by 4 bases, with 14 bases between the two germline ends. The CDR3 runs to 16 residues. CDR3 protein: CASSLGSSGLYNEQFF. CDR3 nucleotide sequence: TGTGCCAGCAGCTTAGGTTCCAGCGGCCTATACAATGAGCAGTTCTTC.

The chain joins TRBV27 to TRBJ1-5; D call uncertain. The V gene's germline CDR1 is MNHEY and CDR2 SMNVEV (reference sequence). CDR3 size: 13 residues. Trimming left V 4 bases short and J 6 bases short, with 10 bases between. CDR3 nucleotide sequence: TGTGCCAGCAGTTGGGGAGGTCGTCAGCCCCAGCATTTT. Residues: CASSWGGRQPQHF.

The CDR3 nucleotides read TGTGCCACCAGACTAGCGGGAGCCACCGGGGAGCTGTTTTTT. Its translation is CATRLAGATGELFF. The V and J genes are TRBV25-1 and TRBJ2-2; 12 bases align to TRBD2. There are 14 residues in the CDR3. With V trimmed by 10 bases and J by 4 bases, 4 bases remained unmatched. Germline V lookup: CDR1 MGHDK, CDR2 SYGVNS. The full variable domain, rest sourced from reference TRBV25-1 and TRBJ2-2, is EADIYQTPRYLVIGTGKKITLECSQTMGHDKMYWYQQDPGMELHLIHYSYGVNSTEKGDLSSESTVSRIRTEHFPLTLESARPSHTSQYLCATRLAGATGELFFGEGSRLTVL.

This sequence joins TRBV5-1 and TRBJ2-2; TRBD2 agrees at 12 bases. This CDR3 has 15 amino acids. The V gene's germline CDR1 is SGHRS and CDR2 YFSETQ. Trimming at V came to 3 bases and at J to 6 bases, leaving 3 bases not matched to a gene. CDR3 DNA sequence: TGCGCCAGCAGCTCACTAGCGGGAGGCGCCGGGGAGCTGTTTTTT. Translating gives CASSSLAGGAGELFF.

V usage is TRBV27 and J usage is TRBJ2-1; D is tentatively TRBD1 or TRBD2 (5 bases each). The CDR3 has 17 amino acids. The V end lost 2 bases, the J end lost 5 bases, and 19 bases lay between the germline ends. Germline V CDR1 and CDR2: MNHEY, SMNVEV (reference sequence). Here the CDR3 DNA reads TGTGCCAGCAGTTTAAGGCCCCGGGGAGTGGGGGACAATGAGCAGTTCTTC. It codes for CASSLRPRGVGDNEQFF.